This T cell receptor (beta chain) was captured by sequencing in a study of CD8 T cells in Susac syndrome (dated by TCRdb to about 2019). About the full investigation: Whether CD8+ T cell activation and differentiation in Susac syndrome was antigen driven was tested using repertoire sequencing. On the study overall, not on this receptor specifically: The number of individuals in the TCR sequencing and HLA analysis was recognized as being relatively small.

RNA was extracted with the RNeasy kit and about 0.45 to 1 ug was reverse transcribed using random hexamers. TCR beta CDR3 regions were amplified with the immunoSEQ multiplex PCR assay covering 54 Vbeta and 13 Jbeta segments. To correct PCR amplification bias, a synthetic template baseline was used for both primer optimization and computational correction. For the original study's pipeline: Only productive sequences were kept, with reads annotated to V, D and J genes according to IMGT and analyzed in immunoSEQ Analyzer. Clonality was computed as one minus Shannon entropy normalized by log2 of the number of productive unique sequences. Public and private clones were assessed among the 100 most prevalent clones of each patient and control. Clones were defined as Susac-specific if absent from the healthy and MS cohorts, from some 1,000 published viral clones and from other ImmuneACCESS disease sequences. TCRdb reprocessed the public reads (quality trimming at Q25 with fastp, clone calling with MiXCR) and kept in-frame beta chains. All rows with the same CDR3 protein become a single entry with the most common DNA and genes. The V and J calls, along with clone size, are taken from TCRdb and not from the paper's own processing. The sample data list roughly 130,000 distinct CDR3 sequences, and roughly 96% of these were observed just once. The ten largest make up more than 0.095% of the sample.

Only a few counts were recorded for this clonotype. Its specific antigen is unknown. Within one base of it there is no much larger clone, and no base qualities were kept. High-throughput TCR beta sequencing profiled peripheral blood CD8+ and CD4+ T cells from healthy donors, Susac syndrome patients and multiple sclerosis patients. Healthy donors were included as age- and sex-matched controls. Bulk CD8+ and CD4+ T cells were purified by magnetic negative isolation, while CD8+ TEMRA cells were enriched using FACS. Blood was collected in EDTA tubes and processed within 24 hours, with PBMCs isolated through density gradient centrifugation. PBMCs intended for TCR sequencing were frozen in liquid nitrogen and were later thawed in a 37 degrees C water bath. Purity of sorted or isolated CD4+, CD8+ and CD8+ TEMRA cells was at least 90%. The CDR1 and CDR2 encoded by the germline V gene are SGHRS and YFSETQ. V was cut back by 3 bases and J by 0 bases, leaving a gap of 7 bases between them. The CDR3 sequence holds 13 residues, the cysteine and phenylalanine included. This entry keeps only the CDR3 DNA: 39 bases, framed from base 1.

This TCR derives from a human donor in good health. Input material: CD4+ T cells from PBMCs. The chain links TRBV5-1 with TRBJ2-7; the D segment cannot be called with confidence. The CDR3 is CASSSENSYEQYF. The DNA reads TGCGCCAGCAGCTCGGAGAACTCCTACGAGCAGTACTTC.